This T cell receptor (beta chain) was captured in a study of a mutant IDH1 vaccine in newly diagnosed glioma. Study at large: Earlier treatment was radiotherapy, temozolomide, or both, with most getting both. General observations from the study: A vaccine-induced immune response developed in 90% to 95% of the patients.

Time point given: week 47, end of study. A 20-mer mutant IDH1 peptide at 300 ug was injected subcutaneously with topical imiquimod. The CDR3 sequence is 13 residues long. Germline loops: CDR1 MNHNY, CDR2 SVGAGI (reference sequence). Trimming removed 0 bases at V and 0 bases at J, with 2 bases between. Method: immunoSEQ multiplex PCR; TCRdb's copy keeps in-frame clones and lacks some. Counted here are tens of thousands of clones, 82% occurring once; the ten biggest clones make up approximately 3.8%. With respect to this clone: What it recognizes is unknown.

This specimen was PBMCs, taken from a glioma patient whose treatment included an IDH1 peptide vaccine. The chain joins TRBV6-6 to TRBJ1-2; D is unresolved. The receptor's source is a man between 40 and 49 years old with glioma. Some clones in this sample may be carry-over from other donors' samples. The CDR3 region has the DNA TGTGCCAGCAGTTACTCGACTAACTATGGCTACACCTTC. Protein sequence: CASSYSTNYGYTF.